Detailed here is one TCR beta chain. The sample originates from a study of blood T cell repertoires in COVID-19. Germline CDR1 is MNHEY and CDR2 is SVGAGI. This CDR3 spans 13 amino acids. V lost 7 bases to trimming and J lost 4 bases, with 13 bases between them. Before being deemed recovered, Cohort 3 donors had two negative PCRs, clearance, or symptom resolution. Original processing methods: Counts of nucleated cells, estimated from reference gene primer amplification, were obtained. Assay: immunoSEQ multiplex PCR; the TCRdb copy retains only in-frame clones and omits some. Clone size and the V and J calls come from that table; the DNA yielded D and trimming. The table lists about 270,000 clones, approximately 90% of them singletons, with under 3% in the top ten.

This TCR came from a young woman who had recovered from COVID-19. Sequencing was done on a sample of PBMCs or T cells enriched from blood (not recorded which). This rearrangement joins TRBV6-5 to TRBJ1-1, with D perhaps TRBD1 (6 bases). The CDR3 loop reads CASKTGTSTEAFF. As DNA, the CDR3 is TGTGCCAGCAAAACAGGGACGTCCACTGAAGCTTTCTTT.